Described below is a single T cell receptor beta chain sequence and its context. Its matching antigen is unknown. Checkpoint therapy with ipilimumab 1 mg/kg began 14 to 28 days after transplant. Per the germline V gene, CDR1 is MNHEY and CDR2 is SMNVEV (reference sequence). The CDR3 totals 15 residues. V gave up 6 bases and J gave up 0 bases, with 15 bases separating them. The data derive from a study of ipilimumab plus nivolumab after autologous stem cell transplantation. Turning to the study itself: Typical patient got a few ipilimumab doses and about eight nivolumab doses (median). The DLBCL cohort had primary refractory and relapsed disease, with 18-month progression-free survival of around 84% and 29%. General study findings and limits: Per the authors, repertoire, Treg and microbiota data justify further study.

Measured with immunoSEQ multiplex PCR; TCRdb has only the in-frame clones, and not every one. The profile shows tens of thousands of clones, nearly 85% of them singletons. V is TRBV27 and J is TRBJ2-7; D is unresolved. The sequence was collected from a male donor with diffuse large B-cell lymphoma. Specimen: PBMCs, collected in a trial of ipilimumab plus nivolumab as post-transplant consolidation. CDR3 DNA sequence: TGTGCCAGCAGCCCCGTGAGGTGGGGCTCCTACGAGCAGTACTTC. This gives the protein CASSPVRWGSYEQYF.